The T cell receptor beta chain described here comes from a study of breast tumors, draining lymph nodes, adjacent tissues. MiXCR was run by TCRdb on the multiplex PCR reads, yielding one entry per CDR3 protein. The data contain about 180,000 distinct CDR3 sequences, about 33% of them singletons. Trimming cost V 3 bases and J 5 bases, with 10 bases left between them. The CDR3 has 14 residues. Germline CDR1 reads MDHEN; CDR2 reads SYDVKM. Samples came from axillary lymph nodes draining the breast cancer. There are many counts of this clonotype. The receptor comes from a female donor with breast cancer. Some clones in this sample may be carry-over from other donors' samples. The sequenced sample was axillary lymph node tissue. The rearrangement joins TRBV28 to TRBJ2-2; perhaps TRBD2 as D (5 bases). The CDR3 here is CASSFGVRTGELFF. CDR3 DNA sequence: TGTGCCAGCAGTTTCGGGGTCAGGACCGGGGAGCTGTTTTTT.